The following is a TCR beta chain sequence with its context. Clones were sequenced by immunoSEQ multiplex PCR, and TCRdb holds only the in-frame ones, with some missing. The sample yields roughly 89,000 clones, approximately 94% seen once. This specimen belongs to a study of T cell changes during pregnancy in multiple sclerosis. Sequenced material: peripheral blood, taken in the third trimester of pregnancy. The receptor was isolated from a female donor with multiple sclerosis, enrolled in a pregnancy study.

The CDR3 sequence: CASSYPGAVHNEQFF. CDR3 nucleotides: TGTGCCAGCAGTTACCCAGGGGCGGTCCACAATGAGCAGTTCTTC. The V and J genes are TRBV7-9 and TRBJ2-1; D may be TRBD1 (6 bases). Trimming removed 6 bases from V and 5 bases from J, with 17 bases in between. CDR3 length: 15 amino acids. Germline lookup yields CDR1 SEHNR and CDR2 FQNEAQ (reference sequence).